The clone carrying this TCR beta chain has a count of ten or more. No antigen is known for it. The data stem from a study of CD8 T cells in ankylosing spondylitis. Study-level findings and limits: Disease-linked clones proved CD8+ and comparatively uncommon in peripheral blood. Within matched ankylosing spondylitis synovial fluid, disease-linked clones were reportedly significantly enriched. What seemed typical of ankylosing spondylitis blood was a TCR beta motif built from about eight highly homologous variants.

V lost 4 bases and J lost 3; bases outside the gene matches: 6. The CDR3 extends over 15 amino acids. CDR1 and CDR2 from the germline V gene are MNHEY and SMNVEV (reference sequence). By quantitative 5'-RACE with molecular barcodes, the TCR beta libraries were made. Each CDR3 protein gets one entry after TCRdb re-called the 5' RACE reads with MiXCR. The sample records some 200,000 distinct CDR3 sequences, approximately 24% being singletons. J is TRBJ2-1 and V is TRBV27, with 7 bases identical to TRBD2. Sequenced: blood, either unsorted or a sorted T cell fraction (not recorded which). The receptor's source is a male donor with ankylosing spondylitis or in good health (not recorded which). In DNA form, the CDR3 reads TGTGCCAGCAGTTCCCTAGCGGCCAGCTACAATGAGCAGTTCTTC. It specifies CASSSLAASYNEQFF.